This TCR beta chain is drawn from a study of OX40 agonist ivuxolimab in advanced cancers. Study-wide background: Clinicians treated patients with ivuxolimab, an agonistic anti-OX40 (CD134) antibody.

CDR1 is SGHAT, CDR2 FQNNGV, per germline. The V gene lost 4 bases and the J gene lost 6 bases, with 16 bases spanning the gap. This CDR3 region has 14 residues. Clones were sequenced by immunoSEQ multiplex PCR, and TCRdb holds only the in-frame ones, with some missing. The sample yields roughly 56,000 clones, approximately 88% seen once. The source material was CD4+ or CD8+ T cells sorted from blood, sampled in a trial of the OX40 agonist ivuxolimab. The receptor was isolated from an adult with an advanced solid tumor such as melanoma, head and neck, liver or kidney cancer. This chain uses TRBV11-2 with TRBJ2-7; D may be TRBD2 (6 bases). The CDR3 nucleotides read TGTGCCAGCAGCTCACTCGCGACTAGTGGCGAGCAGTACTTC. As protein: CASSSLATSGEQYF.